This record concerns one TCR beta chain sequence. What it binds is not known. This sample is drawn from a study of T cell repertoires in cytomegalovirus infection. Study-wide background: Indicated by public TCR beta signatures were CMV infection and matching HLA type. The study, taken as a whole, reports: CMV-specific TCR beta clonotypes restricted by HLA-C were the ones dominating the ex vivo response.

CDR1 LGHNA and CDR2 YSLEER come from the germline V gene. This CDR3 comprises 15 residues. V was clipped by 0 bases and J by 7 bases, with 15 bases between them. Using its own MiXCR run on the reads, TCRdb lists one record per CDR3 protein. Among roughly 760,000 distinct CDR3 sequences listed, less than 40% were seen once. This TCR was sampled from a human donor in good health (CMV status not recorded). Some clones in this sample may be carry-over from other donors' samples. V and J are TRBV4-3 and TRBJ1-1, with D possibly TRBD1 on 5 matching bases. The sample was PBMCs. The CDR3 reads CASSQDSVGEGEAFF. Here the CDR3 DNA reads TGCGCCAGCAGCCAAGATTCGGTAGGGGAAGGTGAAGCTTTCTTT.